This TCR beta chain was found in a study of cytomegalovirus exposure and HLA in healthy donors. Across the whole study: The same platform was used for the 120 validation repertoires and the 600 to 850 first-cohort repertoires, a later analysis reported. General study points: Researchers reported that a few CMV-associated chains were confirmed in vitro as CMV antigen-specific.

Points on this clone: Its antigen is not identified.

V trimming: 2 bases; J trimming: 5 bases; junction bases outside the gene matches: 16. This CDR3 spans 18 amino acids. CDR1 SGHDN and CDR2 FVKESK come from the germline V gene. Only in-frame clones appear in the TCRdb table, and some are missing; sequencing was by immunoSEQ multiplex PCR. Among about 260,000 clones, 90% were seen once, and the ten largest hold 3% to 3.5%. The chain carries TRBV14 and TRBJ2-7, with TRBD1 identical over 9 bases. The sequencing sample was made of PBMCs. The receptor's source is a woman younger than 45 in good health and CMV-seronegative. CDR3 sequence reads: CASSQPGQTGGGWNEQYF. CDR3 sequence (DNA): TGTGCCAGCAGCCAACCCGGCCAAACAGGGGGCGGATGGAACGAGCAGTACTTC.